These 27 T cell receptor beta chains were all obtained from the same sample, sequenced in a study of tumor-infiltrating lymphocytes in primary liver carcinoma. Germline DNA was extracted too, while blood RNA derived from unsorted whole blood. The input was 450 to 500 ng total RNA; TCR beta cDNA was made from it with a constant-region primer. Investigators got TCR beta libraries out of three nested multiplex PCR rounds, done with slightly modified ARM-PCR. The first two PCR rounds, nine to ten cycles each, used TRBV1-TRBV30 forward primers and a C-beta reverse primer. TCRdb called the multiplex PCR reads again in MiXCR, with one record for every CDR3 protein. This table has 150,000 to 200,000 distinct CDR3 sequences, about 61% appearing once. Input material: peripheral blood. Receptors originate from a woman aged 60-75 years with primary liver carcinoma and hepatitis B virus infection.

J is TRBJ1-1 and V is TRBV11-1, with D perhaps matching TRBD1 (5 bases). The CDR3 is 12 amino acids. The ends were cut back, 8 bases at V and 14 bases at J, with 21 bases in the middle. Germline CDR1 and CDR2: SGHAT and FQDESV (reference sequence). The CDR3 coding sequence is TGTGCCAGCGGGGGAATGAGCACTGTAGCCTTCTTT. Its protein product is CASGGMSTVAFF.

A remark on this clonotype: An end of the junction differs from the germline gene, which may be a read error. The rearrangement joins TRBV4-1 to TRBJ2-2; tentatively, D is TRBD2 (5 bases). The CDR3 runs 17 residues. CDR1 is MGHRA and CDR2 is YSYEKL in the germline V gene. The CDR3, as DNA: TGCGCCAGCAGCCCGCTCCCCCTGACTGGGAACACCCGGGAACTGTTTTTT. This codes for CASSPLPLTGNTRELFF.

This clonotype was counted ten times or more. V gene TRBV28 combines with J gene TRBJ1-2; D uncertain. The germline V gene has CDR1 MDHEN and CDR2 SYDVKM. V shed 4 bases and J shed 7 bases, with 13 bases lying between them. The CDR3 has 13 amino acids. CDR3 in amino acids: CASSSPRRGGYTF. CDR3 nucleotides: TGTGCCAGCAGTTCCCCTCGACGGGGTGGCTACACCTTC.

For this clonotype: A read error may be the cause here, since a much bigger clone is one base away. The V gene is TRBV10-3, the J gene TRBJ2-3; D is possibly TRBD2 (7 bases). Germline CDR1 and CDR2: ENHRY and SYGVKD. Deletions cut 8 bases from V and 2 bases from J, with 17 bases between. CDR3 size: 15 residues. Here the CDR3 reads CAIAGGAGATDTQYF. CDR3 nucleotide sequence: TGTGCCATCGCTGGGGGGGCAGGGGCCACAGATACGCAGTATTTT.

J is TRBJ2-3 and V is TRBV28; D ambiguous. There are 12 residues in the CDR3. CDR1 is MDHEN, CDR2 SYDVKM, per germline. Trimming stripped 2 bases from V and 10 bases from J, with 10 bases between. CDR3 amino acids: CASSLNADAQYF. Written as DNA, the CDR3 is TGTGCCAGCAGTTTAAATGCGGATGCGCAGTATTTT.

With regard to this clonotype: The junction shows a germline mismatch at one end, possibly a read error. The chain is built from TRBV11-2 and TRBJ2-7, with no clear D. CDR3 length: 12 amino acids. Germline V gene sequence: CDR1 SGHAT, CDR2 FQNNGV. CDR3 sequence: CASSLSPGERYF. In DNA form, the CDR3 reads TGTGCCAGCAGCTTAAGTCCCGGTGAGCGGTACTTC.

This clonotype was recorded a few times. One base away lies a much larger clone, so this may be a sequencing read error. The CDR3 does not end in the conserved phenylalanine or tryptophan, so this is likely a read error. This chain joins TRBV12-3 or TRBV12-4 and TRBJ1-6; D unclear. The CDR3 extends over 12 amino acids. The germline V and J ends were trimmed by 3 bases and 6 bases, with 3 bases remaining between them. CDR3 sequence reads: CASSFSNSPLHL. The DNA of the CDR3 is TGTGCCAGCAGTTTCAGTAATTCACCCCTCCACCTT.

This clonotype was picked up many times. The J gene is TRBJ1-2, the V gene TRBV5-1, with D unclear. CDR1 and CDR2 (germline): SGHRS, YFSETQ. Trimming took 1 base from V and 2 from J, leaving 12 bases between them. This CDR3 spans 15 amino acids. CDR3 sequence reads: CASSLRTSSNYGYTF. The DNA for the CDR3 is TGCGCCAGCAGCTTGCGGACCTCCTCGAACTATGGCTACACCTTC.

This chain joins TRBV6-1 and TRBJ2-3; 8 bases agree with TRBD2. The J segment lost 6 bases and the V segment lost 5 bases, leaving 7 bases of the junction unmatched. The V gene's germline CDR1 is MNHNS and CDR2 SASEGT. The CDR3 covers 14 residues. This CDR3 reads CASSLLAEFDTQYF. In nucleotides, the CDR3 is TGTGCCAGCAGTCTACTAGCGGAATTTGATACGCAGTATTTT.

For this clonotype: A much larger clone sits a single nucleotide away, making a read error possible. The J gene is TRBJ1-1, the V gene TRBV12-3 or TRBV12-4; no clear D. V lost 3 bases and J 2 bases, leaving 10 bases between the germline ends. The CDR3 has 14 amino acids. The chain's CDR3 is CASSFGTGNTEAFF. CDR3 DNA: TGTGCCAGCAGTTTCGGTACGGGTAACACTGAAGCTTTCTTT.

This clonotype turned up a few times. The rearrangement joins TRBV28 to TRBJ2-4, with no clear D. Trimming took 6 bases from V and 8 from J, leaving 17 bases between them. The CDR3 length is 14 residues. CDR1 and CDR2 from the germline V gene are MDHEN and SYDVKM. CDR3 bases: TGTGCCAGCAGAGTCCCCCGTTATGCCGACATTCAGTACTTC. It encodes CASRVPRYADIQYF.

Remarks on this clonotype: The CDR3 does not end in the conserved phenylalanine or tryptophan, so this is likely a read error. The V call is TRBV6-5, the J call TRBJ1-2; weak D call: TRBD1 (5 bases). In germline, CDR1 is MNHEY, CDR2 SVGAGI. The CDR3 loop spans 19 amino acids. Trimming removed 7 bases at V and 5 bases at J, with 32 bases between. The CDR3 coding sequence is TGTGCCAGCAACTCAAATAGGGGAATCGCCCCTCTAGTTATGTATGGCTACACCCTC. The encoded protein is CASNSNRGIAPLVMYGYTL.

A note on this clonotype: Given a much more abundant clone one base away, this may be a read error. V gene TRBV6-1 combines with J gene TRBJ2-7; D unclear. The CDR3 consists of 16 residues. CDR1 is MNHNS and CDR2 is SASEGT in the germline V gene. The V end was cut by 10 bases, the J end by 1 base, with 23 bases between. CDR3 sequence: CATQNPRSIRSYEQYF. For the CDR3, the DNA is TGTGCCACCCAGAATCCGAGGTCGATTCGGTCCTACGAGCAGTACTTC.

Of note for this clonotype: One end of the junction fails to match germline, which may point to a read error. The chain combines TRBV29-1 with TRBJ2-5; D could derive from TRBD1 or TRBD2 (5 bases each). The CDR3 length is 14 residues. Germline V gene lookup returns CDR1 SQVTM and CDR2 ANQGSEA. The CDR3 protein is CCVILAGSQETQNF. The CDR3 nucleotides read TGCTGCGTTATCCTAGCAGGGTCCCAAGAGACCCAGAACTTC.

On this clonotype: The junction departs from germline at one end; a sequencing error may be responsible. This chain joins TRBV28 and TRBJ2-7; D is perhaps TRBD1 or TRBD2 (6 bases each). The CDR3 spans 12 residues. In germline, CDR1 is MDHEN, CDR2 SYDVKM. This CDR3 reads CASCFRGLGQYF. In DNA form, the CDR3 reads TGTGCCAGCTGTTTCAGGGGACTCGGGCAGTACTTC.

This clonotype was seen repeatedly, ten times or more. The V call is TRBV14, the J call TRBJ1-4, with a tentative D call TRBD1 (5 bases). Trimming took 0 bases from V and 4 from J, leaving 12 bases between them. This CDR3 is 16 amino acids long. Per the germline V gene, CDR1 is SGHDN and CDR2 is FVKESK. The CDR3 nucleotides are TGTGCCAGCAGCCAAGATCCCGACAGCGTTAATGAAAAACTGTTTTTT. Its protein product is CASSQDPDSVNEKLFF.

V and J are TRBV6-5 and TRBJ2-3; tentatively, D is TRBD2 (5 bases). CDR1 and CDR2 from the germline V gene are MNHEY and SVGAGI. The CDR3 loop spans 14 amino acids. The germline V and J ends were trimmed by 7 bases and 12 bases, with 23 bases remaining between them. As DNA, the CDR3 is TGTGCCAGCATCAAATTATCGGGGTCAGATTCACAGTATTTT. It is translated as CASIKLSGSDSQYF.

With regard to this clonotype: A single base separates this from a much larger clone, so it may be a read error. V is TRBV6-1 and J is TRBJ2-5; possible D gene TRBD1, 5 bases. Germline V gene data show CDR1 as MNHNS and CDR2 as SASEGT. The CDR3 has 12 amino acids. The CDR3 spells CTSIQGQETQYF. The CDR3 region has the DNA TGTACCAGCATTCAGGGTCAGGAGACCCAGTACTTC.

This clonotype was seen only a few times. The chain has TRBV7-9 and TRBJ2-7; a possible D gene is TRBD2 (5 bases). This CDR3 spans 13 amino acids. From germline, CDR1 is SEHNR and CDR2 FQNEAQ (reference sequence). Trimming removed 5 bases from V and 3 bases from J, with 11 bases in between. CDR3 in amino acids: CASSRTPFYEQYF. The CDR3 DNA reads as TGTGCCAGCAGCCGGACTCCCTTCTACGAGCAGTACTTC. Variable domain in full (rest from reference TRBV7-9 and TRBJ2-7): DTGVSQNPRHKITKRGQNVTFRCDPISEHNRLYWYRQTLGQGPEFLTYFQNEAQLEKSRLLSDRFSAERPKGSFSTLEIQRTEQGDSAMYLCASSRTPFYEQYFGPGTRLTVT.

The rearrangement links TRBV19 to TRBJ2-1, with a tentative D call TRBD2 (6 bases). V was trimmed by 3 bases and J by 9 bases, leaving 18 bases between them. The V gene's germline CDR1 is LNHDA and CDR2 SQIVND (reference sequence). The CDR3 is 15 residues long. The CDR3 reads CASSMARRRAGEQFF. The CDR3 DNA reads TGTGCCAGTAGTATGGCGAGGAGGAGGGCCGGTGAGCAGTTCTTC.

This clonotype appeared once. Since no conserved phenylalanine or tryptophan closes the CDR3, a read error is the likely cause. J is TRBJ2-7 and V is TRBV14; D uncertain. This CDR3 contains 11 residues. V was clipped by 3 bases and J by 0 bases, with 0 bases between them. Per germline, CDR1 SGHDN and CDR2 FVKESK. CDR3 amino acids: CASSHSYEQYS. The CDR3 coding sequence is TGTGCCAGCAGCCACTCCTACGAGCAGTACTCC.

This clonotype showed up just once. In this CDR3 the conserved last residue, phenylalanine or tryptophan, is missing, so a read error is likely. No DNA is shown, since the ends of the CDR3 on it are uncertain; the CDR3 is the one TCRdb lists. The V and J genes are TRBV5-5 and TRBJ1-3. The CDR3 is made up of 16 amino acids, end residues included. CDR1 is SGHKS, CDR2 YYEKEE, per germline (reference sequence). The chain's CDR3 is CVSSSAGSTSGNTIYS.

V is TRBV11-3 and J is TRBJ2-1, with 7 nucleotides matching TRBD1. From germline, CDR1 is SGHNT and CDR2 YENEEA. V lost 5 bases and J lost 9; bases outside the gene matches: 13. CDR3 length: 15 residues. CDR3 in DNA: TGTGCCAGCAGCCCCCCAGGGAGAAGGGACAGTGAGCAGTTCTTC. The encoded protein is CASSPPGRRDSEQFF.

The chain combines TRBV6-9 with TRBJ2-3; TRBD2 agrees at 11 bases. Germline CDR1 reads MNHGY; CDR2 reads SVAAGI. This CDR3 spans 16 amino acids. The V gene end was trimmed by 3 bases and the J gene end by 6 bases; junction bases not matched to a gene: 8. CDR3: CASSYGGLAARDTQYF. The CDR3 DNA follows: TGTGCCAGCAGTTACGGGGGACTAGCGGCCAGGGATACGCAGTATTTT.

A word on this clonotype: This clone may be a read error of a much larger clone one base away. This chain connects TRBV4-2 to TRBJ2-7; 7 bases are shared with TRBD1. The CDR3 contains 12 residues. Germline assignment: CDR1 LGHNA and CDR2 YNFKEQ. The CDR3 here is CASSRTGYEQCF. CDR3 coding DNA: TGTGCCAGCAGCCGGACAGGCTACGAGCAGTGCTTC.

By frequency in the sample, this clonotype is medium-sized. J is TRBJ2-3 and V is TRBV11-2; either TRBD1 or TRBD2 may fit D (6 bases each). The CDR3 has 13 amino acids. Germline CDR1 reads SGHAT; CDR2 reads FQNNGV. With 4 bases removed from V and 4 bases from J, the gap between germline ends came to 9 bases. Here the CDR3 reads CASSSGAADTQYF. CDR3 DNA sequence: TGTGCCAGCAGCTCGGGGGCAGCAGATACGCAGTATTTT.

A note on this clonotype: The limits of the CDR3 on the DNA are not certain, so only TCRdb's listed CDR3 is given. The V and J genes are TRBV6-5 and TRBJ1-1; the D segment call TRBD1 is taken from the table without a DNA check. From germline, CDR1 is MNHEY and CDR2 SVGAGI. The CDR3 region is 14 residues in length, termini included. The CDR3 spells CANSYFGGGTETFF.